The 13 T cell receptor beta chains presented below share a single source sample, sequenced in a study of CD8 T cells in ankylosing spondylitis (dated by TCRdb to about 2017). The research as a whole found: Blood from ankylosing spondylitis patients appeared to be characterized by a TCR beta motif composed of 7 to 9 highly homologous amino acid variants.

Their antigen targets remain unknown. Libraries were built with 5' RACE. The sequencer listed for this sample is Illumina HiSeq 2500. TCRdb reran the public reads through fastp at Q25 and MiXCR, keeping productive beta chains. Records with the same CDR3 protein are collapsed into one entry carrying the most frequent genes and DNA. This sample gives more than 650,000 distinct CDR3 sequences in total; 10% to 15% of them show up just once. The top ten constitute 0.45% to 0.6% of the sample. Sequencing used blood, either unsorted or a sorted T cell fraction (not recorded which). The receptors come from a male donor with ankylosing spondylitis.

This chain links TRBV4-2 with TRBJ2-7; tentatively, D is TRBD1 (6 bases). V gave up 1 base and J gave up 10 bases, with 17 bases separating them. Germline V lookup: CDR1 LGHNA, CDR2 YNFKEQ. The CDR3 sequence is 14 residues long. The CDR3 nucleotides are TGTGCCAGCAGCCAAGCCGGGACACCGTTCTTCCAGTACTTC. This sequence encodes CASSQAGTPFFQYF.

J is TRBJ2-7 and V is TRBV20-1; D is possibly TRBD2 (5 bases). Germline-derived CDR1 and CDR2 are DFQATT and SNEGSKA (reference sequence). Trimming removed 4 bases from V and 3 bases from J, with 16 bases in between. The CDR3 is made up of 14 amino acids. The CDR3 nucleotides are TGCAGTGCTAAGGACTTTTCGATGGGCTACGAGCAGTACTTC. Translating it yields CSAKDFSMGYEQYF.

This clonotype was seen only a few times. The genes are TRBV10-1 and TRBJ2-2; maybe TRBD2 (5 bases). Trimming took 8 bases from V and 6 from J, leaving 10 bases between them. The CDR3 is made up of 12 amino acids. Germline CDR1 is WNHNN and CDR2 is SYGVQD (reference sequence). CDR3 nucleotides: TGCGCCAGCGGCCGCGGGTCCGGGGAGCTGTTTTTT. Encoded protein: CASGRGSGELFF.

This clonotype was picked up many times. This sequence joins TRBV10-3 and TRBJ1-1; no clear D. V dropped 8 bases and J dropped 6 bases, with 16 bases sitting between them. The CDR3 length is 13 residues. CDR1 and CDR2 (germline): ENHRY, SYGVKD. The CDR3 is CAIRPRRTAEAFF. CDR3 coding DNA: TGTGCCATCCGACCACGCCGAACCGCTGAAGCTTTCTTT.

In DNA form, the CDR3 reads TGTGCCAGCAGCCAACAGGGTTTTAGTGGCTACACCTTC. Translated: CASSQQGFSGYTF. The chain employs TRBV3-1 and TRBJ1-2; D may be TRBD1 (5 bases). Germline CDR1 is LGHDT and CDR2 is YNNKEL (reference sequence). Trimming left V 2 bases short and J 7 bases short, with 11 bases between. The CDR3 totals 13 residues.

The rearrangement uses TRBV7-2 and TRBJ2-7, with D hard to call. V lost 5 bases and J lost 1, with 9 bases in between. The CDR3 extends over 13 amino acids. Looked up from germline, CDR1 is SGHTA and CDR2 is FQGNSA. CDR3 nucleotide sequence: TGTGCCAGCAGCCCGCGACCATCCTACGAGCAGTACTTC. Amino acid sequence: CASSPRPSYEQYF.

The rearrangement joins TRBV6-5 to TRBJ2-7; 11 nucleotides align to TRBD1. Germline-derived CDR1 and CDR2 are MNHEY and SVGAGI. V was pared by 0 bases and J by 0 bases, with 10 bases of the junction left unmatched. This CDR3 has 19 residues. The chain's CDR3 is CASSYSGQGDPGSSYEQYF. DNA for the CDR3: TGTGCCAGCAGTTACTCGGGACAGGGGGACCCCGGGAGCTCCTACGAGCAGTACTTC.

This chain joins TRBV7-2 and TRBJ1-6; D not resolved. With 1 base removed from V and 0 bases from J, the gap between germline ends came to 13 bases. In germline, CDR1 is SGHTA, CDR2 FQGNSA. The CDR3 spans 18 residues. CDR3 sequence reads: CASSLVAKSSSYNSPLHF. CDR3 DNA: TGTGCCAGCAGCTTAGTTGCCAAGAGCAGCTCCTATAATTCACCCCTCCACTTT.

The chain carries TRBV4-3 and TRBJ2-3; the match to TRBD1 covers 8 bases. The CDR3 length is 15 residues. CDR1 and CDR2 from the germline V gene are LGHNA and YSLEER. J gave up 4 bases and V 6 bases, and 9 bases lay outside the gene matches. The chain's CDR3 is CASSSLTGVADTQYF. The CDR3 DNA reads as TGCGCCAGCAGTTCTTTGACAGGGGTGGCAGATACGCAGTATTTT.

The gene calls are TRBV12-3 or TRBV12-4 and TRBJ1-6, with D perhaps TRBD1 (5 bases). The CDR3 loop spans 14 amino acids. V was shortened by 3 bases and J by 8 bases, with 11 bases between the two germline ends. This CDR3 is CASSLFGRDSPLHF. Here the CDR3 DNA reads TGTGCCAGCAGTTTGTTCGGCAGGGATTCACCCCTCCACTTT.

The CDR3 sequence: CATSHRGNDAEAFF. For the CDR3, the DNA is TGTGCCACTTCTCACAGGGGGAACGACGCTGAAGCTTTCTTT. The chain employs TRBV6-2 or TRBV6-3 and TRBJ1-1; 8 nucleotides align to TRBD1. V was clipped by 10 bases and J by 6 bases; unmatched bases: 13. Germline V gives CDR1 MNHEY, CDR2 SVGEGT. This CDR3 contains 14 residues.

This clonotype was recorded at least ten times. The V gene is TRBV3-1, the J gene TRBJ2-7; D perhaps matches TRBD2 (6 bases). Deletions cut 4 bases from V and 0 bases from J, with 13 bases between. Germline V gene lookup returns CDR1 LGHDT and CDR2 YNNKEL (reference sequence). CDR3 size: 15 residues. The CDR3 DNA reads TGTGCCAGCAGCCTCCAGGGACTCGTCTCCTACGAGCAGTACTTC. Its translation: CASSLQGLVSYEQYF.

This chain's CDR3 is CASSLASSGGLYEQFF. The CDR3 DNA follows: TGTGCCAGCAGCTTAGCTAGCAGCGGGGGGCTCTATGAGCAGTTCTTC. The V call is TRBV7-2, the J call TRBJ2-1, with TRBD2 identical over 9 bases. The CDR3 extends over 16 amino acids. The ends lost 0 bases at V and 8 bases at J; junction bases unmatched: 8. Germline assignment: CDR1 SGHTA and CDR2 FQGNSA.